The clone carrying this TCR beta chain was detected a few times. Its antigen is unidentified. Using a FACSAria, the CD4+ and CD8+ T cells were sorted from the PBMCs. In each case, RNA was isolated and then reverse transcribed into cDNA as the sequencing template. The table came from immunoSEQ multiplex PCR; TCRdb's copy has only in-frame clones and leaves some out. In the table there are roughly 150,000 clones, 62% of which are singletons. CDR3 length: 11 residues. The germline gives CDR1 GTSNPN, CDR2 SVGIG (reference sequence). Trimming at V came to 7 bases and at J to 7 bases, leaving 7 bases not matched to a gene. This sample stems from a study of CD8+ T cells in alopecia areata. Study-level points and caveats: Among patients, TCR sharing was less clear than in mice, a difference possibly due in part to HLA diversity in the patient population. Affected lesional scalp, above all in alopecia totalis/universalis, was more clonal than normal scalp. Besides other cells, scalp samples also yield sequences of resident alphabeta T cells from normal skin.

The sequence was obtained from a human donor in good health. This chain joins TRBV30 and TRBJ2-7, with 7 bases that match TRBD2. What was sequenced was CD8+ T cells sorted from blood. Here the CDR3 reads CALREAPEQYF. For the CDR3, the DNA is TGTGCCTTACGGGAGGCCCCTGAGCAGTACTTC.